The T cell receptor (beta chain) under discussion was sequenced for a study of beta chain features in type 1 diabetes. V lost 0 bases and J lost 6; bases outside the gene matches: 9. This CDR3 comprises 16 residues. CDR1 is SGDLS, CDR2 YYNGEE, per germline. This clone has more than one count but fewer than ten. Antigen specificity is unknown. Expressed TCRB transcripts got sequenced, as all isolated RNA was reverse transcribed. Clones were sequenced by immunoSEQ multiplex PCR, and TCRdb holds only the in-frame ones, with some missing. The sample lists roughly 300,000 clones, about a tenth occurring once. Whole-study findings and limits: Whatever favoring of shorter templates PCR might show would apply equally to patients and controls. The study found moderately but significantly shorter TCRB CDR3s in all four CD4+ subsets of Type 1 diabetes patients. Patients with type 1 diabetes showed fewer VDJ junction insertions and more deletions. Any HLA effect on TCRB rearrangement was left unresolved by small sub-analyses.

The rearrangement uses TRBV9 and TRBJ2-1; the match to TRBD2 covers 7 bases. Sequencing was done on a sample of central memory CD4+ T cells from blood. This TCR came from a man aged 25-45 years with type 1 diabetes. CDR3 sequence (DNA): TGTGCCAGCAGCGTAGGGGACGCGCGGGGGATCAATGAGCAGTTCTTC. This sequence encodes CASSVGDARGINEQFF.